Listed below are T cell receptor beta chains from one sample, sequenced in a study of shared clonotypes between healthy human individuals. Sequenced by immunoSEQ multiplex PCR; TCRdb stores in-frame clones only, minus some. The sample has fewer than 1.8 million clones; about 98.5% are singletons. The sequencing sample was made of naive CD4+ T cells sorted from blood. The receptors originated from a man aged 25-45 years in good health. Each CDR3 is given with its conserved first and last residue. A D gene is named only where the DNA matches it firmly. Size is stated for part of the rows, as once, few or many counts, or as a class when the clone is expanded.

V	J	D	size	length	DNA	CDR3
TRBV5-4	TRBJ2-3	NA	NA	16	TGTGCCAGCAGCTTGGGACCCTTATCCAGGGCAGATACGCAGTATTTT	CASSLGPLSRADTQYF
TRBV9	TRBJ2-7	NA	NA	13	TGTGCCAGCAGCGTAGCTCTAGGACACGAGCAGTACTTC	CASSVALGHEQYF
TRBV29-1	TRBJ1-2	NA	NA	12	TGCAGCGGGGTCCAGGGGAGGTCTGGCTACACCTTC	CSGVQGRSGYTF
TRBV5-6	TRBJ2-7	TRBD2	NA	17	TGTGCCAGCAGCCTAAGACTAGCGGGAAGGCGGTATTACGAGCAGTACTTC	CASSLRLAGRRYYEQYF
TRBV11-2	TRBJ1-1	NA	NA	14	TGTGCCAGCAGCTCTCGGGGAGTAATTTCTGAAGCTTTCTTT	CASSSRGVISEAFF
TRBV2	TRBJ1-4	TRBD1	NA	14	TGTGCCAGCGATCAGACAGGGGCGGTCGAAAAACTGTTTTTT	CASDQTGAVEKLFF
TRBV4-3	TRBJ2-1	NA	NA	14	TGCGCCAGCAGCCAAGATCTATTGGCGGCTCAGCAGTTCTTC	CASSQDLLAAQQFF
TRBV5-1	TRBJ2-7	TRBD2	once	15	TGCGCCAGCAGCTCCACCGGGACTAGCGGCTACGAGCAGTACTTC	CASSSTGTSGYEQYF
TRBV5-1	TRBJ2-3	TRBD2	NA	17	TGCGCCAGCAGCTTGGACCCCAGGCGGGAGAGGTCAGATACGCAGTATTTT	CASSLDPRRERSDTQYF
TRBV7-6	TRBJ2-7	NA	NA	15	TGTGCCAGCAGCTTAGCGCAGCAGGGATCCCACGAGCAGTACTTC	CASSLAQQGSHEQYF
TRBV5-6	TRBJ1-4	NA	NA	14	TGTGCCAGCAGTCCGGGAACCCTTAATGAAAAACTGTTTTTT	CASSPGTLNEKLFF
TRBV19	TRBJ1-4	NA	once	15	TGTGCCAGTAGGGAGACAGGAGCAACTAATGAAAAACTGTTTTTT	CASRETGATNEKLFF
TRBV11-2	TRBJ2-2	TRBD1	NA	13	TGTGCCAGTCCGGACAGGGGCACCGGGGAGCTGTTTTTT	CASPDRGTGELFF
TRBV29-1	TRBJ1-2	TRBD1	NA	14	TGCAGCGTTGAAGATCCCCCGGGGACAGCTGGCTACACCTTC	CSVEDPPGTAGYTF
TRBV7-7	TRBJ2-5	NA	NA	15	TGTGCCAGCAGCTTCCCCCGGGACTTTCAAGAGACCCAGTACTTC	CASSFPRDFQETQYF
TRBV5-8	TRBJ1-5	NA	NA	15	TGTGCCAGCAGCTTGGATTGGGCGACGGATCAGCCCCAGCATTTT	CASSLDWATDQPQHF
TRBV28	TRBJ1-2	NA	NA	13	TGTGCCAGCAAGGTCGGGGGACGCTATGGCTACACCTTC	CASKVGGRYGYTF
TRBV7-9	TRBJ2-3	NA	NA	12	TGTGCCAGCAGCTTAACGGTGGATACGCAGTATTTT	CASSLTVDTQYF
TRBV5-5	TRBJ1-3	TRBD1	NA	17	TGTGCCAGCAGCTTAGCCGGGACAGTCATCTCGGGAAACACCATATATTTT	CASSLAGTVISGNTIYF
TRBV9	TRBJ1-4	NA	NA	14	TGTGCCAGCAGCCCCAGGGTTGCTAATGAAAAACTGTTTTTT	CASSPRVANEKLFF
TRBV2	TRBJ1-5	TRBD1	NA	15	TGTGCCAGCAGCTTAACGGGACAGGCAAATCAGCCCCAGCATTTT	CASSLTGQANQPQHF
TRBV5-8	TRBJ2-7	NA	NA	13	TGTGCCAGCATCCAACTAGTTTCCCGCGAGCAGTACTTC	CASIQLVSREQYF
TRBV18	TRBJ2-1	TRBD2	NA	16	TGTGCCAGCTCACCATCTAGCGGGAGCACTTACAATGAGCAGTTCTTC	CASSPSSGSTYNEQFF
TRBV28	TRBJ1-1	NA	NA	10	TGTGCCAGCAGTTCCGGGGAAGCTTTCTTT	CASSSGEAFF
TRBV2	TRBJ2-7	NA	NA	15	TGTGCCAGCAGATTCGAGAGGAAAGAAACCTACGAGCAGTACTTC	CASRFERKETYEQYF
TRBV27	TRBJ2-7	NA	NA	16	TGTGCCAGCAGTTTATCGCGGAGGACACAGACCTACGAGCAGTACTTC	CASSLSRRTQTYEQYF
TRBV28	TRBJ1-3	TRBD1	once	13	TGTGCCAGTCTGGACAGGGCTGGAAACACCATATATTTT	CASLDRAGNTIYF
TRBV10-1	TRBJ2-3	TRBD2	NA	18	TGCGCCAGCAGTGGGAAGATCCCTAGCGGGAGTAGGGCAGATACGCAGTATTTT	CASSGKIPSGSRADTQYF
TRBV15	TRBJ2-1	NA	NA	13	TGTGCCACCAGCAGGGACCAAGGCGATGAGCAGTTCTTC	CATSRDQGDEQFF
TRBV7-9	TRBJ2-1	TRBD2	NA	16	TGTGCCAGCAGAAAACCCGGGACCGCCGGGGGGGGTGAGCAGTTCTTC	CASRKPGTAGGGEQFF
TRBV10-1	TRBJ2-3	NA	NA	12	TGCGCCAGCAGTGACTTCACAGATACGCAGTATTTT	CASSDFTDTQYF
TRBV18	TRBJ1-1	NA	NA	12	TGTGCCAGCGCACCGATGAACACTGAAGCTTTCTTT	CASAPMNTEAFF
TRBV29-1	TRBJ2-1	NA	NA	15	TGCAGCGTTACCGCCGGGCTAAACTCCTACAATGAGCAGTTCTTC	CSVTAGLNSYNEQFF
TRBV6-1	TRBJ2-7	TRBD2	NA	14	TGTGCCAGCAGTCCTAGCGGGAGCTCCTACGAGCAGTACTTC	CASSPSGSSYEQYF
TRBV27	TRBJ1-1	NA	NA	13	TGTGCCAGCACTCCCCGGGGGAGGGCTGAAGCTTTCTTT	CASTPRGRAEAFF
TRBV18	TRBJ2-1	TRBD2	NA	21	TGTGCCAGCTCACCTTTATCGGGACTAGCGGGAGGGGTAGGCTCCTACAATGAGCAGTTCTTC	CASSPLSGLAGGVGSYNEQFF
TRBV9	TRBJ1-1	NA	NA	15	TGTGCCAGCAGCGTTAGTGCAGACATGAACACTGAAGCTTTCTTT	CASSVSADMNTEAFF
TRBV28	TRBJ2-1	NA	once	16	TGTGCCAGCAAGCAGGGGAGACGGGGACACTACAATGAGCAGTTCTTC	CASKQGRRGHYNEQFF
TRBV10-2	TRBJ1-1	TRBD1	NA	15	TGCGCCAGCAGTGTAGCCGGGACAGGGAACACTGAAGCTTTCTTT	CASSVAGTGNTEAFF
TRBV27	TRBJ2-7	NA	NA	14	TGTGCCAGCAGTTTATTCAGAGGGATCTACGAGCAGTACTTC	CASSLFRGIYEQYF
TRBV5-1	TRBJ1-5	TRBD1	once	17	TGCGCCAGCAGCTTGGGATTGGGACAGGGGAGCAATCAGCCCCAGCATTTT	CASSLGLGQGSNQPQHF
TRBV7-2	TRBJ1-4	TRBD1	NA	15	TGTGCCAGCAGCCCTGACAGGGGTAAAGGTGAAAAACTGTTTTTT	CASSPDRGKGEKLFF
TRBV5-4	TRBJ2-1	NA	NA	13	TGTGCCAGCAGCTTGGACCCTTTGCAATGGCAGTTCTTC	CASSLDPLQWQFF
TRBV18	TRBJ2-2	NA	NA	18	TGTGCCAGCTCACCATTAGAAGGTAGCGGCCCGAACACCGGGGAGCTGTTTTTT	CASSPLEGSGPNTGELFF
TRBV28	TRBJ1-4	NA	NA	19	TGTGCCAGCAGCCTTACCCCGACAGACTTCAACCCCCTTAATGAAAAACTGTTTTTT	CASSLTPTDFNPLNEKLFF
TRBV27	TRBJ1-2	NA	NA	15	TGTGCCAGCAGTTTGACCAGGTTGGGGGCTGGTGGCTACACCTTC	CASSLTRLGAGGYTF
TRBV7-9	TRBJ2-7	NA	NA	15	TGTGCCAGCAGCTTAGCGCACTCAAGCTCCTACGAGCAGTACTTC	CASSLAHSSSYEQYF
TRBV28	TRBJ2-3	TRBD2	NA	15	TGTGCCAGCAGTTCGCGGGAGGATGTAACAGATACGCAGTATTTT	CASSSREDVTDTQYF
TRBV28	TRBJ1-1	TRBD1	NA	15	TGTGCCAGCAGCATCTTAGGGACAGGGGGTCGGGAAGCTTTCTTT	CASSILGTGGREAFF
TRBV19	TRBJ2-7	NA	NA	11	TGTGCCAGTAGACCGAACGGCGAGCAGTACTTC	CASRPNGEQYF
TRBV19	TRBJ1-5	TRBD1	NA	16	TGTGCCAGTAGTATTCTCGGGACAGGGGGTAATCAGCCCCAGCATTTT	CASSILGTGGNQPQHF
TRBV10-2	TRBJ1-2	TRBD1	NA	16	TGCGCCAGCAGTGACCCCCCTGCCGGGACAGGGGCTGGCTACACCTTC	CASSDPPAGTGAGYTF
TRBV30	TRBJ2-5	NA	NA	15	TGTGCCTGGAGTGGCAGGTCGGGACGACAAGAGACCCAGTACTTC	CAWSGRSGRQETQYF
TRBV30	TRBJ1-2	NA	NA	12	TGTGCCTGGACTACAGGGAACTATGGCTACACCTTC	CAWTTGNYGYTF
TRBV5-5	TRBJ2-4	NA	NA	13	TGTGCCAGCAGCCTACCGCTGAGGAACATTCAGTACTTC	CASSLPLRNIQYF
TRBV4-3	TRBJ2-7	NA	once	15	TGCGCCAGCAGCCAAGACTGGGGGTCCCACTACGAGCAGTACTTC	CASSQDWGSHYEQYF
TRBV30	TRBJ2-2	TRBD1	NA	18	TGTGCCTGGAGTAGATCAACAGGGGTACCAAGAAGCACCGGGGAGCTGTTTTTT	CAWSRSTGVPRSTGELFF